The following is a T cell receptor beta chain sequence with its context. Its antigen is not known. RNA transcripts served as the template for amplifying TCR beta CDR3 regions. Primed by the HTBI set, a first-round RT-PCR was run on the TCR CDR3. TCRdb re-called the multiplex PCR reads through MiXCR, storing one row per CDR3 protein. The profile shows a few hundred thousand distinct CDR3 sequences, 15% to 18% of them singletons. The CDR3 is made up of 16 amino acids. Germline-derived CDR1 and CDR2 are MNHEY and SVGEGT. Trimming pared 5 bases from V and 11 bases from J, leaving 25 bases between. This entry comes from a study of T cells in Graves' hyperthyroidism and ophthalmopathy. In the study overall: It was at initial diagnosis, before any treatment, that peripheral blood was collected.

Findings and caveats of the study: Ophthalmopathy was distinguished from stable hyperthyroidism by 13 V-J signatures. Most thyroid clonotypes that were expanded above 0.001 also turned up in blood.

The rearrangement links TRBV6-2 or TRBV6-3 to TRBJ1-5, with D tentatively TRBD1 (6 bases). The sample consisted of blood. This sequence was found in a woman aged 18-29 years with Graves' hyperthyroidism that later progressed to Graves' ophthalmopathy. The CDR3 DNA is TGTGCCAGCAGTCTCCGGCGGGGGCAGCCACGATCAGCCCAGCATTTT. Protein: CASSLRRGQPRSAQHF.